What follows are 7 T cell receptor beta chains derived from one specimen sequenced in a study of sequential checkpoint blockade in melanoma. Sequenced by immunoSEQ multiplex PCR; TCRdb stores in-frame clones only, minus some. The sample records about 20,000 clones, roughly 73% being singletons. Indicated treatment: randomized to nivolumab then ipilimumab (arm A) or the reverse (arm B). The sequencing here drew on CD8+ T cells sorted from blood (inferred from file names), taken from a patient given nivolumab and ipilimumab in sequence. These receptor sequences come from a human donor with melanoma.

J is TRBJ2-3 and V is TRBV5-6; D unclear. Germline CDR1 is SGHDT and CDR2 is YYEEEE. This CDR3 spans 15 amino acids. Trimming shortened V by 2 bases and J by 2 bases, and 12 bases separated the two germline ends. The DNA for the CDR3 is TGTGCCAGCAGCTTTCCTGTGCGAGACACAGATACGCAGTATTTT. It codes for CASSFPVRDTDTQYF.

This clone was recorded once. The conserved phenylalanine or tryptophan normally closing the CDR3 is absent here, so this likely arose from a read error. The DNA is omitted, as the CDR3 cannot be located on it reliably, and the CDR3 follows TCRdb's listing. J is TRBJ2-7 and V is TRBV5-1; TRBD2 is the table's D call, not checked against the DNA. The CDR3 is made up of 11 amino acids, end residues included. Looked up from germline, CDR1 is SGHRS and CDR2 is YFSETQ. The CDR3: CASLSPPGRSG.

The genes are TRBV5-8 and TRBJ2-7; 8 bases align to TRBD1. Germline V gene data show CDR1 as SGHTS and CDR2 as YDEGEE. V dropped 3 bases and J dropped 6; count of bases not matched to a gene: 8. The CDR3 runs to 14 residues. The CDR3 DNA sequence: TGTGCCAGCAGCTCCAGGGGGCGGGGCAGCGAGCAGTACTTC. Translation: CASSSRGRGSEQYF.

The chain recombines TRBV4-2 with TRBJ2-1; 7 nucleotides match TRBD2. Unmatched junction bases numbered 13, after V lost 4 bases and J lost 16 bases. Germline CDR1 reads LGHNA; CDR2 reads YNFKEQ. This CDR3 region has 13 residues. This chain's CDR3 is CASSPTIGRPNFF. The DNA of the CDR3 is TGTGCCAGCAGCCCGACTATCGGGAGGCCTAACTTCTTC.

The chain joins TRBV28 to TRBJ2-7; TRBD1 matches at 10 bases. V lost 6 bases to trimming and J lost 2 bases; unmatched junction nucleotides: 4. Germline CDR1 MDHEN, CDR2 SYDVKM. The CDR3 is 14 amino acids. The CDR3 reads CASSAGTGAYEQYF. CDR3 DNA sequence: TGTGCCAGCAGCGCCGGGACAGGGGCCTACGAGCAGTACTTC.

The chain links TRBV19 to TRBJ1-1; a possible D gene is TRBD1 (5 bases). Germline assignment: CDR1 LNHDA and CDR2 SQIVND (reference sequence). This CDR3 is 20 amino acids long. Trimming removed 0 bases at V and 3 bases at J, with 26 bases between. The CDR3 protein is CASSIDLPYVGVGLDTEAFF. CDR3 nucleotides: TGTGCCAGTAGTATAGACCTACCCTACGTAGGGGTCGGTCTCGACACTGAAGCTTTCTTT.

This clone was found once. J is TRBJ1-1 and V is TRBV4-1; D remains unclear. Germline assignment: CDR1 MGHRA and CDR2 YSYEKL. The length of the CDR3 is 13 residues. Trimming stripped 5 bases from V and 5 bases from J, with 12 bases between. As DNA, the CDR3 is TGCGCCAGCAGCTACTCCCTCGGGACTGAAGCTTTCTTT. It is translated as CASSYSLGTEAFF.